These T cell receptor beta chains were read from a single sample in a study of CD8 T cells in Susac syndrome. TCRdb reanalysed the immunoSEQ multiplex PCR reads using MiXCR and keeps one entry per CDR3 protein. The table shows a few hundred thousand distinct CDR3 sequences, with 95% occurring only once. Source material: CD4+ T cells from PBMCs. All receptors come from a human donor with multiple sclerosis. The CDR3 runs from the conserved cysteine through the conserved F or W. A D gene is named only where the DNA matches it firmly. A row's size may be missing; if present it is once, few, many or a size class.

d_call	v_call	clone_size	j_call	cdr3_length	cdr3_aa	cdr3_nt
-	TRBV13	-	TRBJ1-2	15	CASSLGPGPRIGYTF	TGTGCCAGCAGCTTAGGCCCTGGGCCCAGGATCGGCTACACCTTC
TRBD2	TRBV7-3	-	TRBJ2-1	15	CASSSGTSGVLPQFF	TGTGCCAGCAGCTCAGGGACTAGCGGGGTGCTTCCCCAGTTCTTC
TRBD2	TRBV20-1	-	TRBJ2-3	23	CSARAGPPGGLAGGPGFADTQYF	TGCAGTGCTAGAGCCGGGCCGCCGGGGGGACTAGCGGGGGGGCCTGGCTTTGCAGATACGCAGTATTTT
-	TRBV15	-	TRBJ2-7	14	CATSRDRGTYEQYF	TGTGCCACCTCTCGGGACCGAGGAACTTACGAGCAGTACTTC
-	TRBV30	-	TRBJ1-5	14	CAWSVNSDNQPQHF	TGTGCCTGGAGTGTAAATTCGGACAATCAGCCCCAGCATTTT
-	TRBV29-1	-	TRBJ2-7	12	CSVAVGSYEQYF	TGCAGCGTTGCCGTCGGGAGCTACGAGCAGTACTTC
TRBD1	TRBV30	-	TRBJ1-2	15	CAWSVPGQANYGYTF	TGTGCCTGGAGTGTACCGGGACAGGCCAACTATGGCTACACCTTC
-	TRBV2	-	TRBJ2-5	11	CASSEGETQYF	TGTGCCAGCAGTGAAGGAGAGACCCAGTACTTC
TRBD2	TRBV9	-	TRBJ2-7	15	CASSVAGGLTYEQYF	TGTGCCAGCAGCGTAGCCGGGGGGTTGACCTACGAGCAGTACTTC
TRBD1	TRBV9	-	TRBJ1-1	14	CASSEGASGTEAFF	TGTGCCAGCAGCGAGGGGGCCTCGGGCACTGAAGCTTTCTTT
TRBD1	TRBV12-3/TRBV12-4	-	TRBJ2-7	14	CASTFRDRSYEQYF	TGTGCCAGCACATTCCGGGACAGGTCCTACGAGCAGTACTTC
TRBD1	TRBV7-9	-	TRBJ1-6	16	CASSLRQGSLDSPLHF	TGTGCCAGCAGCTTAAGACAGGGCAGTTTGGATTCACCCCTCCACTTT
TRBD1	TRBV28	-	TRBJ1-2	14	CASTRDRVDYGYTF	TGTGCCAGCACTAGGGACAGGGTCGACTATGGCTACACCTTC
-	TRBV27	-	TRBJ2-7	11	CATSSRGEQYF	TGTGCCACCTCAAGTCGGGGGGAGCAGTACTTC
-	TRBV20-1	once	TRBJ1-2	12	CSAPIAGDGYTF	TGCAGTGCACCAATCGCCGGGGATGGCTACACCTTC
-	TRBV6-1	-	TRBJ2-6	13	CGAHAVGANVLTF	TGTGGGGCACATGCAGTGGGGGCCAACGTCCTGACTTTC
-	TRBV5-1	-	TRBJ1-1	14	CASRVDPGGTEAFF	TGCGCCAGCAGAGTCGACCCCGGCGGCACTGAAGCTTTCTTT
TRBD1	TRBV20-1	-	TRBJ2-1	11	CSASRGNEQFF	TGCAGTGCTAGCAGGGGGAATGAGCAGTTCTTC
-	TRBV20-1	once	TRBJ2-5	13	CSASGQVQETQYF	TGCAGTGCTAGTGGGCAGGTCCAGGAGACCCAGTACTTC
-	TRBV30	-	TRBJ1-4	11	CAWRANEKLFF	TGTGCCTGGAGGGCCAATGAAAAACTGTTTTTT
-	TRBV9	-	TRBJ2-5	14	CASGRWALGETQYF	TGTGCCAGCGGCCGGTGGGCCTTAGGGGAGACCCAGTACTTC
TRBD1	TRBV19	-	TRBJ2-5	13	CASTRGTQETQYF	TGTGCCAGTACCAGGGGGACCCAAGAGACCCAGTACTTC
-	TRBV3-1	-	TRBJ2-1	15	CASSQAKSSYNEQFF	TGTGCCAGCAGCCAAGCTAAAAGCTCCTACAATGAGCAGTTCTTC
-	TRBV14	-	TRBJ2-1	15	CASSQAGFLVNEQFF	TGTGCCAGCAGCCAGGCGGGTTTTTTAGTCAATGAGCAGTTCTTC
-	TRBV10-3	-	TRBJ2-7	13	CAISEGAGLEQYF	TGTGCCATCAGTGAGGGTGCGGGGCTCGAGCAGTACTTC
-	TRBV7-3	-	TRBJ2-7	15	CASSLKWGHPYEQYF	TGTGCCAGCAGCTTAAAATGGGGACACCCCTACGAGCAGTACTTC
-	TRBV29-1	once	TRBJ2-7	15	CSVLPLRAGAYEQYF	TGCAGCGTCCTCCCACTTCGGGCAGGGGCCTACGAGCAGTACTTC
TRBD2	TRBV3-1	-	TRBJ2-1	17	CASSHRPTSGGQNEQFF	TGTGCCAGCAGCCACAGGCCCACTAGCGGGGGGCAAAATGAGCAGTTCTTC
-	TRBV3-1	-	TRBJ1-1	14	CASSPKSPNTEAFF	TGTGCCAGCAGCCCGAAATCGCCGAACACTGAAGCTTTCTTT
-	TRBV18	once	TRBJ2-7	15	CASSPGLGTLGEQYF	TGTGCCAGCTCACCGGGGCTGGGGACCCTCGGGGAGCAGTACTTC